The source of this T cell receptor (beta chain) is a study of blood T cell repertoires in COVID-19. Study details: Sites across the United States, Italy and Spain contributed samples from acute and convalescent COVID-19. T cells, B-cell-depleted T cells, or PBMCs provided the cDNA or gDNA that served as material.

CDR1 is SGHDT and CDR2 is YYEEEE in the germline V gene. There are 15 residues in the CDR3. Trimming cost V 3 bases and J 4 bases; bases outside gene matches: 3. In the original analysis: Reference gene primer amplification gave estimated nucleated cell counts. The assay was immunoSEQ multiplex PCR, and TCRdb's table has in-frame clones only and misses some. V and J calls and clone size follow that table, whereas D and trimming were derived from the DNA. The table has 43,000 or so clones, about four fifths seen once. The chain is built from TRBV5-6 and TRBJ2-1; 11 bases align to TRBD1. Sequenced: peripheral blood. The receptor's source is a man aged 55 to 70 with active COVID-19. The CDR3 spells CASSSGQGAYNEQFF. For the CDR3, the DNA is TGTGCCAGCAGCTCCGGACAGGGGGCTTACAATGAGCAGTTCTTC. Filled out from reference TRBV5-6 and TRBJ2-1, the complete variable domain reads DAGVTQSPTHLIKTRGQQVTLRCSPKSGHDTVSWYQQALGQGPQFIFQYYEEEERQRGNFPDRFSGHQFPNYSSELNVNALLLGDSALYLCASSSGQGAYNEQFFGPGTRLTVL.